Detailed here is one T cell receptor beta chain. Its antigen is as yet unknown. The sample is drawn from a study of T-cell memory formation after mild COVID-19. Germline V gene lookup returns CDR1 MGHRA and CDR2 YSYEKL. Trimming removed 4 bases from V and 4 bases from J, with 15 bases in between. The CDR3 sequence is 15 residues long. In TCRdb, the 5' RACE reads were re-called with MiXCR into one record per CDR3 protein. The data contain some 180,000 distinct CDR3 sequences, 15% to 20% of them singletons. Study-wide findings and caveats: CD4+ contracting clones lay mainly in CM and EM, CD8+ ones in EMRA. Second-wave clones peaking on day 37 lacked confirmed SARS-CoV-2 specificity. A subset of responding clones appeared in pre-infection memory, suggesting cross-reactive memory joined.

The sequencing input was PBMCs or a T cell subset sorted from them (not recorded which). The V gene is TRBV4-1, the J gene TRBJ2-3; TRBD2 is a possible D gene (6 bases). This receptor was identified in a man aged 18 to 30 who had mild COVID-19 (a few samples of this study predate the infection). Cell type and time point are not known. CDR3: CASSPGRTPPDTQYF. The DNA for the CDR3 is TGCGCCAGCAGCCCAGGGAGGACCCCCCCAGATACGCAGTATTTT.